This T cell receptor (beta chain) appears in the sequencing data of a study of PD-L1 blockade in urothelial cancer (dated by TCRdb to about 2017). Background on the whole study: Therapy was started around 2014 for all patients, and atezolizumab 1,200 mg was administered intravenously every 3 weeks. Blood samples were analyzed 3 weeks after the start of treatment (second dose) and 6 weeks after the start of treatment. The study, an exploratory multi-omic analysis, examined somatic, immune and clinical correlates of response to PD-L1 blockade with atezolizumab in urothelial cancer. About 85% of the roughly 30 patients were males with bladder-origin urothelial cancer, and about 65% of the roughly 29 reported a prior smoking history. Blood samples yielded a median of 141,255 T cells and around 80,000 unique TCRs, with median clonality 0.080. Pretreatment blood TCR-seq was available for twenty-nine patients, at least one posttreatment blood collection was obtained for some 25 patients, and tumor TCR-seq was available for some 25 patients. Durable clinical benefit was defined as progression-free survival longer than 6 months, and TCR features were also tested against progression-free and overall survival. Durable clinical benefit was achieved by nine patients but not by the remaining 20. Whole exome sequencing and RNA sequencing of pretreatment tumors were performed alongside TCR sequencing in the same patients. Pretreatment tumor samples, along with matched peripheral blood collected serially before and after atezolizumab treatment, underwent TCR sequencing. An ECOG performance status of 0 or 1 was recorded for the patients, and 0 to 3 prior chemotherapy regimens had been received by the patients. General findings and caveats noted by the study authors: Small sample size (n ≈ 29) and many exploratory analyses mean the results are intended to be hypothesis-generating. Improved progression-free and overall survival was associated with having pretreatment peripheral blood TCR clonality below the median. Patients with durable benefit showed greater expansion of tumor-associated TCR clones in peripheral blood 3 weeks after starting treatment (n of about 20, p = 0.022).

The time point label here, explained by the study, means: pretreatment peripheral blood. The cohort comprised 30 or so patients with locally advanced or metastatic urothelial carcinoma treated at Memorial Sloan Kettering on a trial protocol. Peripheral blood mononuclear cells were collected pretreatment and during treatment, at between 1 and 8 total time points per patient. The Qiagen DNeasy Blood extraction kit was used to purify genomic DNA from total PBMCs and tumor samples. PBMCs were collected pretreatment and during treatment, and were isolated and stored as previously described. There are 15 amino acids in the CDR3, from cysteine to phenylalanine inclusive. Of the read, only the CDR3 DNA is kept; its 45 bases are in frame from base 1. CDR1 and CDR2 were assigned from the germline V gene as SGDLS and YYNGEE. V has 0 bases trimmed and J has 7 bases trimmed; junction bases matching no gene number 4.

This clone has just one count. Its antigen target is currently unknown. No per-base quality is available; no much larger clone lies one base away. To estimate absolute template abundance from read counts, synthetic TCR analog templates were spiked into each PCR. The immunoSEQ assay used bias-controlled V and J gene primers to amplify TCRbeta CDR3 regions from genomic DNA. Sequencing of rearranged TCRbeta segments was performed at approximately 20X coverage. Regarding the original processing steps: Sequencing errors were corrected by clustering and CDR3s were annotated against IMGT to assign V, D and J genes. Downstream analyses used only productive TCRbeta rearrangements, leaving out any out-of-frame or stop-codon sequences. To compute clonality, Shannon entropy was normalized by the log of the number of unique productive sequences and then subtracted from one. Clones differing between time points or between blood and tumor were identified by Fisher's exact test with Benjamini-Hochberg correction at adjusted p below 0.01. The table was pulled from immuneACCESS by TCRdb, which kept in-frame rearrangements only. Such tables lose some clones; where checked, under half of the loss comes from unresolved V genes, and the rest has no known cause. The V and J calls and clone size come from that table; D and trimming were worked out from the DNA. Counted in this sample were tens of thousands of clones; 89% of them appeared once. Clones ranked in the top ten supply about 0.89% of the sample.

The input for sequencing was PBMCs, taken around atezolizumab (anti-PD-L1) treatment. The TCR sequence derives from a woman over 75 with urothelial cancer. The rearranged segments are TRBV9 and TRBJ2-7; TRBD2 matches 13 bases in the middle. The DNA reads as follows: TGTGCCAGCAGCGTAGGACTAGCGGGAGGAGCAGAGCAGTACTTC. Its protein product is CASSVGLAGGAEQYF.